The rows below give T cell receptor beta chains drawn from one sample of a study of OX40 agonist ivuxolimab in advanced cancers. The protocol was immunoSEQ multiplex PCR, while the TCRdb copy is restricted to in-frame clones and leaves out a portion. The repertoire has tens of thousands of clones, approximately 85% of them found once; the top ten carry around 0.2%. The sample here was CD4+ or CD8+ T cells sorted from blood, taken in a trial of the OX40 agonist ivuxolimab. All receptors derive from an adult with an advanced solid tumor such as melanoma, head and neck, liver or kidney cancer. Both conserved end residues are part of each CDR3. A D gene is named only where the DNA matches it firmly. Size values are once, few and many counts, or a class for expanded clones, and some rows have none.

CDR3 DNA: TGTGCCAGCAGCTTAGGGGGGCTGGAGACCCAGTACTTC
CDR3 protein: CASSLGGLETQYF
J gene: TRBJ2-5
clone size: .
D gene: .
V gene: TRBV7-3

CDR3 DNA: TGTGCCAGCAGTGAAGCGGGGGATGAGCAGTTCTTC
CDR3 protein: CASSEAGDEQFF
J gene: TRBJ2-1
clone size: once
D gene: .
V gene: TRBV6-1

CDR3 DNA: TGTGCCAGCAGTTTGAGAGATACGCAGTATTTT
CDR3 protein: CASSLRDTQYF
J gene: TRBJ2-3
clone size: .
D gene: .
V gene: TRBV28

CDR3 DNA: TGCGCCAGCAGCCCGACTGTGGGTCGGCTAATCCCCTACAATGAGCAGTTCTTC
CDR3 protein: CASSPTVGRLIPYNEQFF
J gene: TRBJ2-1
clone size: .
D gene: .
V gene: TRBV5-1

CDR3 DNA: TGTGCCAGCAGCGTACAAGGACAAAACTACGAGCAGTACTTC
CDR3 protein: CASSVQGQNYEQYF
J gene: TRBJ2-7
clone size: .
D gene: .
V gene: TRBV9

CDR3 DNA: TGTGCCAGCAGCAACCGACAGGGCCCGGAGACCCAGTACTTC
CDR3 protein: CASSNRQGPETQYF
J gene: TRBJ2-5
clone size: .
D gene: TRBD1
V gene: TRBV9

CDR3 DNA: TGTGCCAGCAGCTTAAGTATACCCGGGGATATTACGGACACCGGGGAGCTGTTTTTT
CDR3 protein: CASSLSIPGDITDTGELFF
J gene: TRBJ2-2
clone size: .
D gene: .
V gene: TRBV7-9

CDR3 DNA: TGTGCCAGCAGTCCTCGGACAGGGCTAGGGCTCCCCCAGCATTTT
CDR3 protein: CASSPRTGLGLPQHF
J gene: TRBJ1-5
clone size: .
D gene: TRBD1
V gene: TRBV27

CDR3 DNA: TGTGCCAGCAGTGACACTCTAGCGGGAGGTTCCTTGGGCTACGAGCAGTACTTC
CDR3 protein: CASSDTLAGGSLGYEQYF
J gene: TRBJ2-7
clone size: .
D gene: TRBD2
V gene: TRBV25-1

CDR3 DNA: TGTGCCAGCAGCCAGCAGGGGGTTTGGGCTCAGCCCCAGCATTTT
CDR3 protein: CASSQQGVWAQPQHF
J gene: TRBJ1-5
clone size: .
D gene: TRBD1
V gene: TRBV7-2

CDR3 DNA: TGTGCCAGCAGGTCACAACAGGGGGGAGTAGATGAAAAACTGTTTTTT
CDR3 protein: CASRSQQGGVDEKLFF
J gene: TRBJ1-4
clone size: .
D gene: TRBD1
V gene: TRBV28

CDR3 DNA: TGTGCCAGCAGCTACTGGACTAGCATCAATGAGCAGTTCTTC
CDR3 protein: CASSYWTSINEQFF
J gene: TRBJ2-1
clone size: .
D gene: TRBD2
V gene: TRBV7-8

CDR3 DNA: TGCGCCAGCAGCTTCGGGACAGGGGGCTCCTACGAGCAGTACTTC
CDR3 protein: CASSFGTGGSYEQYF
J gene: TRBJ2-7
clone size: .
D gene: TRBD1
V gene: TRBV5-1

CDR3 DNA: TGTGCCAGCAGTGCCCATTCCAACCTCGTTATGAACACTGAAGCTTTCTTT
CDR3 protein: CASSAHSNLVMNTEAFF
J gene: TRBJ1-1
clone size: .
D gene: .
V gene: TRBV27

CDR3 DNA: TGCGCCAGCAGTTCTTCTAGCACAGATACGCAGTATTTT
CDR3 protein: CASSSSSTDTQYF
J gene: TRBJ2-3
clone size: .
D gene: .
V gene: TRBV5-1

CDR3 DNA: TGTGCCAGCAGTTTCACACTGCTTTACACCTTC
CDR3 protein: CASSFTLLYTF
J gene: TRBJ1-2
clone size: .
D gene: .
V gene: TRBV6-7

CDR3 DNA: TGTGCCACCAGCAGACCCGGGACAGCATCATTCACAGATACGCAGTATTTT
CDR3 protein: CATSRPGTASFTDTQYF
J gene: TRBJ2-3
clone size: few
D gene: TRBD1
V gene: TRBV15

CDR3 DNA: TGTGCCAGCAGCCTCGGACCCCGGGGCAACACTGAAGCTTTCTTT
CDR3 protein: CASSLGPRGNTEAFF
J gene: TRBJ1-1
clone size: .
D gene: .
V gene: TRBV6-5

CDR3 DNA: TGCAGCGTTGAGAGGGGCGGCACTGAAGCTTTCTTT
CDR3 protein: CSVERGGTEAFF
J gene: TRBJ1-1
clone size: .
D gene: .
V gene: TRBV29-1

CDR3 DNA: TGTGCCAGCAGTGAACCCGGACAGGGCGGGCAGCCCCAGCATTTT
CDR3 protein: CASSEPGQGGQPQHF
J gene: TRBJ1-5
clone size: few
D gene: TRBD1
V gene: TRBV25-1

CDR3 DNA: TGTGCCAGCAGCCCCTCCGGGAGGGATAGCAATCAGCCCCAGCATTTT
CDR3 protein: CASSPSGRDSNQPQHF
J gene: TRBJ1-5
clone size: once
D gene: .
V gene: TRBV28

CDR3 DNA: TGTGCCAGCGGGACAGCCTACGAGCAGTACTTC
CDR3 protein: CASGTAYEQYF
J gene: TRBJ2-7
clone size: .
D gene: TRBD1
V gene: TRBV19

CDR3 DNA: TGTGCCAGCAGCTTAAGAGGTGACGGAGGGTTTGGTGAAAAACTGTTTTTT
CDR3 protein: CASSLRGDGGFGEKLFF
J gene: TRBJ1-4
clone size: .
D gene: .
V gene: TRBV7-9

CDR3 DNA: TGTGCCAGCAGCTTAGCACGGGACAGGATAACTTATAATTCACCCCTCCACTTT
CDR3 protein: CASSLARDRITYNSPLHF
J gene: TRBJ1-6
clone size: .
D gene: TRBD1
V gene: TRBV11-2

CDR3 DNA: TGCGCCAGCAGCTTCGTGGGAACTAACTATGGCTACACCTTC
CDR3 protein: CASSFVGTNYGYTF
J gene: TRBJ1-2
clone size: .
D gene: .
V gene: TRBV5-1

CDR3 DNA: TGTGCCAGCAGTCGGAGCACAGGGCTAGGAAACACCATATATTTT
CDR3 protein: CASSRSTGLGNTIYF
J gene: TRBJ1-3
clone size: once
D gene: .
V gene: TRBV6-5

CDR3 DNA: TGCGCCAGCAGCTTGGAAGTGAACACTGAAGCTTTCTTT
CDR3 protein: CASSLEVNTEAFF
J gene: TRBJ1-1
clone size: few
D gene: .
V gene: TRBV5-1

CDR3 DNA: TGTGCCAGCAGCCGTCCCTGGGCTCCCCTCCACTTT
CDR3 protein: CASSRPWAPLHF
J gene: TRBJ1-6
clone size: .
D gene: .
V gene: TRBV11-2

CDR3 DNA: TGTGCCAGCAGATCTGACAGGGCCACCGGGGAGCTGTTTTTT
CDR3 protein: CASRSDRATGELFF
J gene: TRBJ2-2
clone size: .
D gene: TRBD1
V gene: TRBV7-9

CDR3 DNA: TGTGCCAGTAGCGGTTGGGGACAGCAAGAGACCCAGTACTTC
CDR3 protein: CASSGWGQQETQYF
J gene: TRBJ2-5
clone size: once
D gene: TRBD1
V gene: TRBV19

CDR3 DNA: TGCAGCGTTGAAGATACGGGTCAGGGCACTGAAGCTTTCTTT
CDR3 protein: CSVEDTGQGTEAFF
J gene: TRBJ1-1
clone size: .
D gene: .
V gene: TRBV29-1

CDR3 DNA: TGTGCAAGTCGCTTGCCAGGGGGCCACAACAATGAGCAGTTCTTC
CDR3 protein: CASRLPGGHNNEQFF
J gene: TRBJ2-1
clone size: .
D gene: .
V gene: TRBV12-2

CDR3 DNA: TGTGCCAGTAGTTTTGGGCTCCAGGCAGATACGCAGTATTTT
CDR3 protein: CASSFGLQADTQYF
J gene: TRBJ2-3
clone size: .
D gene: .
V gene: TRBV19

CDR3 DNA: TGTGCCAGCAGCCAAGGAGGGACAGAGCAAGAGACCCAGTACTTC
CDR3 protein: CASSQGGTEQETQYF
J gene: TRBJ2-5
clone size: .
D gene: TRBD1
V gene: TRBV4-2

CDR3 DNA: TGTGCCAGCAGCCCGATAGCGGGATGGTCGATGGATGAGCAGTTCTTC
CDR3 protein: CASSPIAGWSMDEQFF
J gene: TRBJ2-1
clone size: .
D gene: TRBD2
V gene: TRBV4-2

CDR3 DNA: TGTGCCAGCAGCAAAGAAGGCAACAGGGCTACCTACGAGCAGTACTTC
CDR3 protein: CASSKEGNRATYEQYF
J gene: TRBJ2-7
clone size: few
D gene: .
V gene: TRBV21-1

CDR3 DNA: TGCGCCAGCAGCGCAAGCTCTGGGGCCAACGTCCTGACTTTC
CDR3 protein: CASSASSGANVLTF
J gene: TRBJ2-6
clone size: .
D gene: .
V gene: TRBV5-1

CDR3 DNA: TGTGCCTGGAGCCTGGGACAGAGTAATCAGCCCCAGCATTTT
CDR3 protein: CAWSLGQSNQPQHF
J gene: TRBJ1-5
clone size: .
D gene: TRBD1
V gene: TRBV30

CDR3 DNA: TGTGCCAGCTCACCATTAACAGGGGCCACCGGGGAGCTGTTTTTT
CDR3 protein: CASSPLTGATGELFF
J gene: TRBJ2-2
clone size: .
D gene: TRBD1
V gene: TRBV18

CDR3 DNA: TGTGCCAGCAGCCTCGGACAGGGTATAGAGACCCAGTACTTC
CDR3 protein: CASSLGQGIETQYF
J gene: TRBJ2-5
clone size: .
D gene: TRBD1
V gene: TRBV5-6

CDR3 DNA: TGTGCCAGCAGCTTAGTGGCGGGAGGATCAGATACGCAGTATTTT
CDR3 protein: CASSLVAGGSDTQYF
J gene: TRBJ2-3
clone size: .
D gene: TRBD2
V gene: TRBV7-2

CDR3 DNA: TGTGCCAGCAGCTTGGGGCTCGGTTTCCCTGGCTACACCTTC
CDR3 protein: CASSLGLGFPGYTF
J gene: TRBJ1-2
clone size: .
D gene: .
V gene: TRBV5-5